This TCR beta chain was observed in a study of T cell responses to AZD1222 COVID-19 vaccine. CDR3 length: 14 amino acids. Germline V gene lookup returns CDR1 SGHTA and CDR2 FQGTGA. Between the trimmed V and J ends, which lost 2 bases and 3 bases, there was a span of 10 bases. As regards this clone: Its specificity is not known.

The study's findings and limits: There were mostly white British donors and more females than males, and clonal diversity was possibly underestimated. Only a handful of AZD1222 recipients tested seropositive at baseline. When two AZD1222 doses had been given, Spike-specific TCR breadth and depth rose. Repertoires were obtained solely post-peak T cell response.

Profiled with immunoSEQ multiplex PCR; TCRdb holds only in-frame clones, not every one. The sample holds just over 80,000 clones, just under 90% seen once. Material: peripheral blood, obtained on day 0 of AZD1222 vaccination. This TCR came from an adult in good health. The chain employs TRBV7-3 and TRBJ1-1; D is unresolved. Written as DNA, the CDR3 is TGTGCCAGCAGCTTACTGGGGAGAGACACTGAAGCTTTCTTT. It is translated as CASSLLGRDTEAFF.